This T cell receptor beta chain was obtained from a study of shared clonotypes between healthy human individuals. Study-wide context: Per donor, three plates held CD4 naive cells, three held CD4 memory, two held CD8 naive and one held CD8 memory.

Measured with immunoSEQ multiplex PCR; TCRdb has only the in-frame clones, and not every one. The sample carries approximately 2,000,000 clones, just over 90% recorded once. It was CD45RO-negative cells, positively selected for CCR7, that made up naive CD8 cells, with terminally differentiated effector memory CD45RA+ cells excluded. Each sample came from a Caucasian adult donor living in Nashville, Tennessee. From germline, CDR1 is MNHEY and CDR2 SVGAGI. V shed 1 base and J 5 bases; nucleotides not matched to a gene: 7. This CDR3 spans 15 amino acids. Only one count was recorded for this clone. The sequence derives from a man younger than 35 in good health. Some clones in this sample may be carry-over from other donors' samples. The sequenced sample was naive CD8+ T cells from PBMCs. V usage is TRBV6-5 and J usage is TRBJ2-7; 8 bases agree with TRBD2. The CDR3: CASSYFYGRADEQYF. For the CDR3, the DNA is TGTGCCAGCAGTTACTTCTACGGGAGGGCCGACGAGCAGTACTTC.